This T cell receptor (beta chain) was found in a study of blood T cell repertoires in COVID-19. Study as a whole: Acute and convalescent COVID-19 samples came from the United States, Italy and Spain. PBMCs, B-cell-depleted T cells, or T cells were the source of the cDNA or gDNA that made up the material.

Germline V gene lookup returns CDR1 SGHRS and CDR2 YFSETQ. The CDR3 spans 15 residues. V lost 6 bases, J lost 6 bases, and 12 bases stayed unmatched. As handled by the study authors: Reference gene primer amplification gave nucleated cell count estimates. TCRdb's copy holds only in-frame clones and misses some; the assay was immunoSEQ multiplex PCR. D and trimming were read from the DNA, whereas the V and J calls and clone size are those reported in that table. Here the sample spans 200,000 to 250,000 clones, approximately 80% being singletons. The sequenced sample was peripheral blood. V is TRBV5-1 and J is TRBJ2-3; 8 bases align to TRBD2. The sequence was collected from a woman between 50 and 59 years old with acute or convalescent COVID-19. The CDR3 nucleotides read TGCGCCAGCAAGGGAACGGGGGGGCCGAGGGATACGCAGTATTTT. It codes for CASKGTGGPRDTQYF.